A selection of T cell receptor beta chains follows, all from one sample in a study of identical twins. MiXCR, applied by TCRdb to the 5' RACE reads, yields one record per CDR3 protein. The sample contains roughly 720,000 distinct CDR3 sequences, roughly 18% of which appear only once. These same records also appear under a second study, on T cells expressing NK-cell markers.

Material: PBMCs. These receptors were collected from a woman under 30 in good health. CDR3s include the opening cysteine and the closing phenylalanine or tryptophan. Each record gives: J gene, clone size, V gene, D gene, CDR3 DNA, CDR3 protein. D genes are given only for firm matches. For some rows the clone size is stated as once, few or many, or as a class when expanded; others skip it.

TRBJ2-7,NA,TRBV20-1,TRBD2,TGCAGTGCTAGGGGTCCGGGAGGACGGTACGAGCAGTACTTC,CSARGPGGRYEQYF
TRBJ2-1,NA,TRBV5-6,NA,TGTGCCAGCAGCCCCACAGGGAACCCCTTTTTAGAGCAGTTCTTC,CASSPTGNPFLEQFF
TRBJ1-1,NA,TRBV2,NA,TGTGCCAGCAAGGCAGATTCAAACACTGAAGCTTTCTTT,CASKADSNTEAFF
TRBJ2-3,few,TRBV27,NA,TGTGCCAGCAGTCGAAACCCCCTCCGAACAGATACGCAGTATTTT,CASSRNPLRTDTQYF
TRBJ2-1,few,TRBV20-1,TRBD2,TGCAGTGCTAGAGATCCAGTAGGGACTAGCGGCTATGAGCAGTTCTTC,CSARDPVGTSGYEQFF
TRBJ2-1,few,TRBV7-9,NA,TGTGCCAGCAGCCCGGAGGGGACATTTTACTACAATGAGCAGTTCTTC,CASSPEGTFYYNEQFF
TRBJ2-2,few,TRBV7-2,NA,TGTGCCAGCAGCCCGATGCTGGGGCGTATTACCGGGGAGCTGTTTTTT,CASSPMLGRITGELFF
TRBJ2-4,NA,TRBV20-1,NA,TGCAGTGCTAGAGATGAAGGACTTATCAAAAACATTCAGTACTTC,CSARDEGLIKNIQYF
TRBJ2-5,few,TRBV5-1,TRBD1,TGCGCCAGCAGCCGTACCGGGACAGGGGTTGAGACCCAGTACTTC,CASSRTGTGVETQYF
TRBJ2-2,NA,TRBV5-1,NA,TGCGCCAGCGGGGGTCAAGGCCACGCCGGGGAGCTGTTTTTT,CASGGQGHAGELFF
TRBJ2-3,NA,TRBV21-1,NA,NA,CASSFGGGANTDTQYF
TRBJ2-5,few,TRBV5-5,TRBD2,TGTGCCAGCAGCTTGATCTTGTCTAGCGGGCAAGAGACCCAGTACTTC,CASSLILSSGQETQYF
TRBJ2-7,NA,TRBV11-2,NA,TGTGCCAGCAGCTTTGGCGGGATCACACTCGAGCAGTACTTC,CASSFGGITLEQYF
TRBJ2-2,few,TRBV11-1,TRBD2,TGTGCCAGCAGCTCCACCGACGTTAGCGGGGGGAACACCGGGGAGCTGTTTTTT,CASSSTDVSGGNTGELFF
TRBJ2-3,NA,TRBV20-1,NA,TGCAGTGCTAGTCGGGGACTCCCTAGCACAGATACGCAGTATTTT,CSASRGLPSTDTQYF
TRBJ2-3,few,TRBV5-6,TRBD2,TGTGCCAGCAGCTTGGTGGGGGACTATAGAACAGATACGCAGTATTTT,CASSLVGDYRTDTQYF
TRBJ2-7,few,TRBV30,NA,TGTGCCTGGAGTGCGGGGGTCGAGCAGTACTTC,CAWSAGVEQYF
TRBJ1-2,few,TRBV3-1,NA,TGTGCCAGCAGCCAAGAAGCGGGAGCTGGCTACACCTTC,CASSQEAGAGYTF
TRBJ2-3,NA,TRBV7-2,NA,TGTGCCAGCAGCTGGAGGTTCACAGATACGCAGTATTTT,CASSWRFTDTQYF
TRBJ2-5,NA,TRBV5-1,NA,TGCGCCAGCAGCTTGGCAGGGCCCTCCGGGACACTCAAACGCCGAGAGACCCAGTACTTC,CASSLAGPSGTLKRRETQYF
TRBJ2-3,few,TRBV30,TRBD2,TGTGCCTGGAGAGAGGGGGCCGGGACTAGCGGGAGAGATACGCAGTATTTT,CAWREGAGTSGRDTQYF
TRBJ2-7,many,TRBV12-3/TRBV12-4,NA,TGTGCCAGCAGTCTAAGTGGCGAGCAGTACTTC,CASSLSGEQYF
TRBJ1-5,NA,TRBV20-1,NA,TGCAGTGCTAGAGTAGGGAACAATCAGCCCCAGCATTTT,CSARVGNNQPQHF
TRBJ1-2,few,TRBV5-1,TRBD1,TGCGCCAGCAGCTTGAATCCGGGACAGAACTATGGCTACACCTTC,CASSLNPGQNYGYTF
TRBJ2-2,NA,TRBV4-3,NA,TGCGCCAGCAGCCAAGAGGGGGCAGGGAGTTCCGGTACCGGGGAGCTGTTTTTT,CASSQEGAGSSGTGELFF
TRBJ2-1,few,TRBV30,NA,TGTGCCTGGAGTCTACAGAGCTACAATGAGCAGTTCTTC,CAWSLQSYNEQFF
TRBJ2-2,few,TRBV10-3,TRBD2,TGTGCCATCTCCCAGACCGGGACTAGCGGGGGACGTGGCACCGGGGAGCTGTTTTTT,CAISQTGTSGGRGTGELFF
TRBJ1-6,few,TRBV20-1,NA,TGCAGTGCCGCCGAAACTCCACTATCACCCCTCCACTTT,CSAAETPLSPLHF
TRBJ2-3,few,TRBV27,TRBD1,TGTGCCAGCAGGACAGGGTTGATGACAGATACGCAGTATTTT,CASRTGLMTDTQYF
TRBJ2-7,NA,TRBV3-1,TRBD1,TGTGCCAGCAGAACGGACAGGGGAGAGCAGTACTTC,CASRTDRGEQYF
TRBJ2-3,NA,TRBV7-2,TRBD2,TGTGCCAGCAGCCCTTTAGCGGGAGGGGGAGATACGCAGTATTTT,CASSPLAGGGDTQYF
TRBJ2-1,few,TRBV29-1,TRBD2,TGCAGCGCCCCTAGCGGGGGGAAATCCTACAATGAGCTGTTCTTC,CSAPSGGKSYNELFF
TRBJ2-5,NA,TRBV12-3/TRBV12-4,TRBD2,TGTGCCAGCAGTCCCCGGGTAGCGGGAAGGGTAGAGACCCAGTACTTC,CASSPRVAGRVETQYF
TRBJ1-5,NA,TRBV6-5,NA,TGTGCCAGCAGTTCCGGGACGGTGGGACAGCCCCAGCATTTT,CASSSGTVGQPQHF
TRBJ1-5,NA,TRBV6-5,NA,TGTGCCAGCTCGACCTCGGATCAGCCCCAGCATTTT,CASSTSDQPQHF
TRBJ2-7,few,TRBV10-2,TRBD2,TGCGCCAGCAGAAGCGGGAGCATCTACGAGCAGTACTTC,CASRSGSIYEQYF